This T cell receptor (beta chain) derives from a study of blood T cell repertoires in COVID-19. Overall study: PBMCs, B-cell-depleted T cells, or T cells were the source of the cDNA or gDNA that made up the material.

Clones were sequenced by immunoSEQ multiplex PCR, and TCRdb holds only the in-frame ones, with some missing. The repertoire holds approximately 300,000 clones, with roughly 86% as singletons. This CDR3 is built from 16 residues. The junction had 13 bases not matched to a gene; V was cut back by 4 bases and J by 5 bases. The germline gives CDR1 SGHTA, CDR2 FQGNSA. The V gene is TRBV7-2, the J gene TRBJ1-2; 7 nucleotides align to TRBD1. The receptor was isolated from a woman aged 45-60 years with acute or convalescent COVID-19. The specimen sequenced was peripheral blood. For the CDR3, the DNA is TGTGCCAGCAGCTCATCAATCCGGGACAGCTTATATGGCTACACCTTC. It specifies CASSSSIRDSLYGYTF.